This T cell receptor (beta chain) was sequenced for a study of T cells in pancreatic ductal adenocarcinoma (dated by TCRdb to the late 2010s). Study-wide context: Surgically resected pancreatic ductal adenocarcinoma specimens were analyzed for the quantity, spatial distribution, and characteristics of both suppressive cells and tumor-infiltrating CD8+ T cells, an effort aimed at clarifying the adaptive T-cell response occurring naturally. What the research found in general, with its limitations: Because inoperable disease is present at presentation in most pancreatic cancer patients, the resected cohort was biased toward the minority with early-stage disease. Tumor versus blood clonality comparisons may be biased because tumors are enriched in CD45RO+ effector rather than naive T cells, biasing toward lower diversity. There was no significant difference in T-cell clonality between tumor and blood, where mean clonality was about 0.112 for tumors and more than 0.07 for blood. Compared with tumor samples, blood samples had more total productive templates and around 8-fold more unique clonotypes.

Selected pancreatic ductal adenocarcinoma patients had undergone surgery without neoadjuvant therapy. Peripheral blood was collected in heparin tubes, and PBMCs were isolated by histopaque density gradient and cryopreserved in around 9.2% DMSO. Genomic DNA was extracted from about seven PBMC and roughly ten flash-frozen tumor specimens using the DNeasy Blood and Tissue Kit with Proteinase K and RNase treatment. TCR beta CDR3 regions were amplified from genomic DNA using the immunoSEQ hsTCRB kit. An Illumina HiSeq system was used to carry out high-throughput TRB CDR3 sequencing. The study's processing was this. The immunoSEQ software was used to analyze sequencing reads, and nonproductive sequences containing premature stops or frame-shifts were removed. Clonality of the repertoire was calculated as one minus Shannon entropy normalized by log2 of the number of unique productive sequences. As stored in TCRdb, this immuneACCESS dataset retains in-frame rearrangements with V and J assigned. A fraction of the clones does not appear; measured against another copy, unresolved V genes explain less than half of the discrepancy, and the remainder lacks a known reason. Clonal size and the V and J genes are those of that table, whereas D and trimming came from the DNA. A total of 25,000 to 35,000 clones appear in this sample, 90% to 95% of them only once. 2.2% of the sample is taken by the ten largest.

A word on this clone: Its recognized antigen is unknown. No qualities accompany the bases; no much larger clone lies one base away.

Including cysteine and phenylalanine, the CDR3 has 14 amino acids. Kept here is only the CDR3 DNA, which spans 42 bases and is read in frame from base 1. The rearranged segments are TRBV21-1 and TRBJ2-5; the table's D gene call, TRBD1, was not cross checked with the DNA. TRBV21-1 is annotated as a pseudogene. Material: PBMCs. The source of this sequence is a human donor with pancreatic ductal adenocarcinoma. DNA sequence: TGTGCCAGCAGCAAATGTAAAAGGGGAGAGACCCAGTACTTC. The translation is CASSKCKRGETQYF.